This entry lists 10 T cell receptor beta chains sequenced from one sample in a study of blood T cell repertoires in COVID-19. The protocol was immunoSEQ multiplex PCR, while the TCRdb copy is restricted to in-frame clones and leaves out a portion. The sample records 150,000 to 200,000 clones, 85% being singletons. Sequencing was carried out using peripheral blood. The receptors derive from a human donor with acute or convalescent COVID-19. The donor label of this sample is uncertain.

The chain couples TRBV7-9 to TRBJ2-7; a weak D match, TRBD2 (7 bases). Germline V gene lookup returns CDR1 SEHNR and CDR2 FQNEAQ (reference sequence). The CDR3 runs 14 residues. Trimming pared 5 bases from V and 6 bases from J, leaving 17 bases between. This CDR3 is CASSPEGGRGEQYF. In DNA, the CDR3 is TGTGCCAGCAGCCCAGAGGGGGGGCGAGGCGAGCAGTACTTC.

The genes are TRBV7-3 and TRBJ1-6; 9 bases match TRBD1. V lost 3 bases, J lost 8 bases, and 2 bases stayed unmatched. The CDR3 contains 14 residues. Germline V gene lookup returns CDR1 SGHTA and CDR2 FQGTGA. The CDR3, as DNA: TGTGCCAGCAGCTTGACAGGGGGGGATTCACCCCTCCACTTT. It specifies CASSLTGGDSPLHF.

CDR3 protein: CASSSLAGGSSYNEQFF. The DNA of the CDR3 is TGTGCCAGCAGCTCACTAGCCGGGGGGTCCTCCTACAATGAGCAGTTCTTC. V and J are TRBV7-8 and TRBJ2-1; the match to TRBD2 covers 7 bases. Germline V gives CDR1 SGHVS, CDR2 FQNEAQ. This CDR3 is built from 17 residues. J gave up 0 bases and V 4 bases, and 9 bases lay outside the gene matches.

V is TRBV9 and J is TRBJ2-1; the D gene is possibly TRBD1 (7 bases). The CDR3 has 22 residues. V was shortened by 3 bases and J by 0 bases, with 31 bases between the two germline ends. Germline V gene sequence: CDR1 SGDLS, CDR2 YYNGEE. The CDR3 DNA reads as TGTGCCAGCAGCGGCCGGGGGACAGACGGTCAGTCGGAACGGGCCTCCTACAATGAGCAGTTCTTC. This codes for CASSGRGTDGQSERASYNEQFF.

V is TRBV2 and J is TRBJ1-6; 7 nucleotides align to TRBD1. This CDR3 has 14 residues. Germline V lookup: CDR1 SNHLY, CDR2 FYNNEI. Trimming at V came to 6 bases and at J to 9 bases, leaving 8 bases not matched to a gene. DNA for the CDR3: TGTGCCAGCAGAGCCGGGACAGCGGCTTCACCCCTCCACTTT. It translates to CASRAGTAASPLHF.

This rearrangement joins TRBV10-3 to TRBJ1-6, with TRBD1 matching 7 bases. The CDR3 runs 15 residues. Trimming removed 2 bases from V and 10 bases from J; junction bases left unmatched: 8. CDR1 and CDR2 from the germline V gene are ENHRY and SYGVKD. CDR3 bases: TGTGCCATCAGTGAGGCGGCAGGGGGTAGGTCACCCCTCCACTTT. It encodes CAISEAAGGRSPLHF.

The chain employs TRBV27 and TRBJ1-1; no firm D call. The length of the CDR3 is 14 residues. CDR1 and CDR2 from the germline V gene are MNHEY and SMNVEV (reference sequence). Trimming left V 3 bases short and J 1 base short, with 9 bases between. The CDR3 loop is CASSLFSGNTEAFF. In nucleotides, the CDR3 is TGTGCCAGCAGTTTGTTTAGTGGGAACACTGAAGCTTTCTTT.

The rearrangement joins TRBV28 to TRBJ2-5, with D perhaps matching TRBD1 (6 bases). There are 18 residues in the CDR3. V was shortened by 6 bases and J by 2 bases, with 25 bases between the two germline ends. Germline loops: CDR1 MDHEN, CDR2 SYDVKM. DNA for the CDR3: TGTGCCAGCAGCAACCGCACCTTCAGGGGCGTACTACAAGAGACCCAGTACTTC. Translated, it gives CASSNRTFRGVLQETQYF. Drawing the rest from reference TRBV28 and TRBJ2-5, the complete variable domain is DVKVTQSSRYLVKRTGEKVFLECVQDMDHENMFWYRQDPGLGLRLIYFSYDVKMKEKGDIPEGYSVSREKKERFSLILESASTNQTSMYLCASSNRTFRGVLQETQYFGPGTRLLVL.

This clone has a handful of counts. The chain joins TRBV6-6 to TRBJ2-2; D is possibly TRBD1 (6 bases). The CDR3 length is 15 residues. Germline V CDR1 and CDR2: MNHNY, SVGAGI (reference sequence). V was clipped by 7 bases and J by 5 bases, with 17 bases between them. Here the CDR3 DNA reads TGTGCCAGCAAAGGTACGACAGGACCGACCGGGGAGCTGTTTTTT. It codes for CASKGTTGPTGELFF.

The gene calls are TRBV16 and TRBJ1-2; TRBD1 aligns across 8 bases. V shed 5 bases and J 0 bases; nucleotides not matched to a gene: 11. Germline V gene sequence: CDR1 KGHSY, CDR2 FQNENV. CDR3 length: 17 residues. The CDR3 loop is CASSGRTGPQPNYGYTF. CDR3 in DNA: TGTGCCAGCAGCGGGCGGACAGGGCCCCAACCTAACTATGGCTACACCTTC.